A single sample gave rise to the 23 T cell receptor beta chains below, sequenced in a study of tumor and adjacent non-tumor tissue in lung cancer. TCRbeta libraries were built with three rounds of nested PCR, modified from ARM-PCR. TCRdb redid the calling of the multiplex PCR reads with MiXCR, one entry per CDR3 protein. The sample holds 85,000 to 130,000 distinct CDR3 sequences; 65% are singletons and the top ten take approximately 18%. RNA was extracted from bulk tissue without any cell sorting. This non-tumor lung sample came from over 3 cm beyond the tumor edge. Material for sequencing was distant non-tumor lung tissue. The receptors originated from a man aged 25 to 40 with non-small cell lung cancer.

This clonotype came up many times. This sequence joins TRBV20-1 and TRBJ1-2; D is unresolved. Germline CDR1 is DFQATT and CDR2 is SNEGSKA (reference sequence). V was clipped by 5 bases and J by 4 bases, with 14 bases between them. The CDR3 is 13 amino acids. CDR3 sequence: CSAPRKGAYGYTF. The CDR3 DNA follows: TGCAGTGCTCCCCGTAAGGGCGCCTATGGCTACACCTTC.

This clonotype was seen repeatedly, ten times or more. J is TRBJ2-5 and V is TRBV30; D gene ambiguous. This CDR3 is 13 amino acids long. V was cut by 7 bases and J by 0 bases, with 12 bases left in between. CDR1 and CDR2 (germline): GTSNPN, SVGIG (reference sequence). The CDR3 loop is CASEWQDQETQYF. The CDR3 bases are TGTGCCTCCGAGTGGCAGGACCAAGAGACCCAGTACTTC. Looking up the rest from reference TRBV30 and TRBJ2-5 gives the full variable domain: SQTIHQWPATLVQPVGSPLSLECTVEGTSNPNLYWYRQAAGRGLQLLFYSVGIGQISSEVPQNLSASRPQDRQFILSSKKLLLSDSGFYLCASEWQDQETQYFGPGTRLLVL.

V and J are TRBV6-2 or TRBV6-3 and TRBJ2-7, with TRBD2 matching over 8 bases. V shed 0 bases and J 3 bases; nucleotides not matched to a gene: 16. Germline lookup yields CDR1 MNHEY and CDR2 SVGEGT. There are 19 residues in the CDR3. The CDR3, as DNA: TGTGCCAGCAGTTACTCCGGACTAGCAGGAGGCCCTTCAGTCTACGAGCAGTACTTC. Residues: CASSYSGLAGGPSVYEQYF.

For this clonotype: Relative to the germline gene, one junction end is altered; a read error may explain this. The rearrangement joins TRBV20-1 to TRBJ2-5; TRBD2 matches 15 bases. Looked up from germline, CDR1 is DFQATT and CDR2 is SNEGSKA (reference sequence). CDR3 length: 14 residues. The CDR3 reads CSAHGLAGGETHYF. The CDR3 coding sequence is TGCAGTGCGCATGGACTAGCGGGGGGGGAGACCCATTACTTC.

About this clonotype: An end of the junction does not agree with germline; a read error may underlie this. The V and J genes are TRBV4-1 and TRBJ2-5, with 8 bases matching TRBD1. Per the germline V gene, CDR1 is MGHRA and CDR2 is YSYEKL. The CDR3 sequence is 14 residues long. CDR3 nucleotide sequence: TGCACCAGCAGCCAAGATCAGGGGGCAATGACCCTGTACTTC. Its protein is CTSSQDQGAMTLYF.

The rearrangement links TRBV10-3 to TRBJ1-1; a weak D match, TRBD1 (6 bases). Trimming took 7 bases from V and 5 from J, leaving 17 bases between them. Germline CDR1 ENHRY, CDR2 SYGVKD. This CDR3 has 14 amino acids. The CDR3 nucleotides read TGTGCCATCACTGGGGGACACTCGGGGACTGAAGCTTTCTTT. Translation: CAITGGHSGTEAFF.

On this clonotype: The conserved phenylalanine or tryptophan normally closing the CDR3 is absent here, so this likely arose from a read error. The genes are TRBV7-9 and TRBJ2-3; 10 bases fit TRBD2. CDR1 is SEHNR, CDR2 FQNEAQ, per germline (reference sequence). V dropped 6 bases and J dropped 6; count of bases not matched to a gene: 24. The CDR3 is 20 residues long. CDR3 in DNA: TGTGCCAGCAGTTCCAAAGGGAACGTAGCGGGAGGCCCAATAGGGGATACGCAGTATTAT. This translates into CASSSKGNVAGGPIGDTQYY.

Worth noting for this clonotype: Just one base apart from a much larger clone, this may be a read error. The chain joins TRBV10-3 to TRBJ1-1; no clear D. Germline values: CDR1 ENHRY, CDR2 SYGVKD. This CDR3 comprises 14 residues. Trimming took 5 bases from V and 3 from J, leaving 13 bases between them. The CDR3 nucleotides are TGTGCCATCAGTCCCCAGACCGGGGACACTGAAGCTTTCTTT. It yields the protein CAISPQTGDTEAFF.

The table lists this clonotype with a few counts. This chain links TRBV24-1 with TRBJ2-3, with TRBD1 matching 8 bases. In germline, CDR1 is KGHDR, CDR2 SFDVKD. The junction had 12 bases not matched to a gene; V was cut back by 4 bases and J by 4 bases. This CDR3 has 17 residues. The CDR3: CATSDTPGGKGPDTQYF. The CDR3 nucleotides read TGTGCCACCAGTGACACCCCAGGGGGCAAAGGACCAGATACGCAGTATTTT.

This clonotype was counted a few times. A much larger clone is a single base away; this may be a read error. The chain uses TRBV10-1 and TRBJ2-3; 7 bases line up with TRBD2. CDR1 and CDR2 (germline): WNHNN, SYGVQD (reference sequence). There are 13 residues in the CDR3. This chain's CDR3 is CASGESSGGTQYF. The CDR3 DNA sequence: TGCGCCAGCGGTGAGTCCTCGGGGGGTACGCAGTATTTT.

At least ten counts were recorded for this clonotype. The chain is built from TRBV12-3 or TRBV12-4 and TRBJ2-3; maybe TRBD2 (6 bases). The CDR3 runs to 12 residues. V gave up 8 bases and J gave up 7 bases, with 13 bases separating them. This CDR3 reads CASGRDSYTQYF. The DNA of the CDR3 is TGTGCCAGCGGGCGGGATTCGTATACGCAGTATTTT.

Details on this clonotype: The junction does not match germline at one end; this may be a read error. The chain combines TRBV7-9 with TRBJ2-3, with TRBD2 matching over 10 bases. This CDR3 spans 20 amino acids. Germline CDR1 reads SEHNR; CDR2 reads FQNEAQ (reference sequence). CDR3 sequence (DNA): TGTGTCAGCAGCTCCAAAGGGAACGTAGCGGGAGGCCCAATAGGGGATATGCAGTATTTT. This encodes CVSSSKGNVAGGPIGDMQYF.

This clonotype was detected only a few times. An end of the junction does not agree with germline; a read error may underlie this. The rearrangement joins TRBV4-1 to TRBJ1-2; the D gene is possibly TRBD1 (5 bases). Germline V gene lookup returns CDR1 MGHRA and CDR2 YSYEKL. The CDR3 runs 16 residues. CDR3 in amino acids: CTSSQSFDRANYGYTF. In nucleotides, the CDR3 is TGCACCAGCAGCCAGAGTTTTGACAGAGCTAACTATGGCTACACCTTC.

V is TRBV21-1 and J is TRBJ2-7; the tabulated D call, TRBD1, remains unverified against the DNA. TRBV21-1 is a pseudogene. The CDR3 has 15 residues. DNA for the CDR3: TGTGCCAGCAGCATTGTGGGATCACGGCCGGGGGAGCAGTACTTC. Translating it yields CASSIVGSRPGEQYF.

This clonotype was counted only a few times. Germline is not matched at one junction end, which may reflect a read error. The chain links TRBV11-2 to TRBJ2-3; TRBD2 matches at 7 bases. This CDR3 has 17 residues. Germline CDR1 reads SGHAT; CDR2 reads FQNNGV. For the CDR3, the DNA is TGTGCCAGCAGCCGCACGAAAGCGGGACCATCCACAGATACGCAATATTTT. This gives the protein CASSRTKAGPSTDTQYF.

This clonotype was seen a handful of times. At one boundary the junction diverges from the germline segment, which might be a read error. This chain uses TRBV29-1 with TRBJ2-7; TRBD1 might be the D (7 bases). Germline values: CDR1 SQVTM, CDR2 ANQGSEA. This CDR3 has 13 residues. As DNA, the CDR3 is TGCAGCGTTGATGGGACAGCATCGGGGGAGCAGTATTTC. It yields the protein CSVDGTASGEQYF.

The CDR3 DNA reads TGCGCCAGCAGCTTGGAGGGGGACTGGGCGGTAGAGACCCAGTACTTC. This encodes CASSLEGDWAVETQYF. The chain recombines TRBV5-1 with TRBJ2-5; D might be TRBD1 or TRBD2, each matching 6 bases. Germline loops: CDR1 SGHRS, CDR2 YFSETQ. This CDR3 spans 16 amino acids. Trimming removed 0 bases at V and 4 bases at J, with 16 bases between.

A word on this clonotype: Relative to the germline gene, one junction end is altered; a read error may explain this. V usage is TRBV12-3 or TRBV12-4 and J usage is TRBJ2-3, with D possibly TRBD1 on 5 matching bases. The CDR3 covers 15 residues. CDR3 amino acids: CASSLLQASTDMQYF. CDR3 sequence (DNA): TGTGCTAGCAGTTTATTACAGGCCAGCACAGATATGCAGTATTTT.

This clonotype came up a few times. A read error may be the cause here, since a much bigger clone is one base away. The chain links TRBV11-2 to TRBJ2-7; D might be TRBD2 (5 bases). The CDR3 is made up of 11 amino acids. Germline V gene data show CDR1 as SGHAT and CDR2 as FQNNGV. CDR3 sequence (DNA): TGTGCCAGCAGCTTAACGAGGGAGCAGTGCTTC. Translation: CASSLTREQCF.

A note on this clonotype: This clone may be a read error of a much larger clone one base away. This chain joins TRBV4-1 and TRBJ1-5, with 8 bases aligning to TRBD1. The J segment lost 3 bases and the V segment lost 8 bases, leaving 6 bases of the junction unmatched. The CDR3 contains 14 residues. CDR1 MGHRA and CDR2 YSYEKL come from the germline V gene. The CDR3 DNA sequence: TGCGCCAGCGACAGGGGTTATATCAATCAGCCCCAGCATTTT. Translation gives CASDRGYINQPQHF.

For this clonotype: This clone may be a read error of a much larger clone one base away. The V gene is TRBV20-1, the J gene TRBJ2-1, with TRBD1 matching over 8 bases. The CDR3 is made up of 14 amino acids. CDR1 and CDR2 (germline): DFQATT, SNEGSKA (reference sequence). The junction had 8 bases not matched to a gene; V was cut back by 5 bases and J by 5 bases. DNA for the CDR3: TGCAGTGCTCAGACAGGGGTTTCCAACAATGAGCAGTTCTTC. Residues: CSAQTGVSNNEQFF.

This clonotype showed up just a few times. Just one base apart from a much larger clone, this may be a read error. CDR3 DNA sequence: TGCAGTGCTAAAGGTCCAGGGGGCCACACTGAAGCTTTCTTT. This sequence encodes CSAKGPGGHTEAFF. The V and J genes are TRBV20-1 and TRBJ1-1; 8 positions match TRBD1. CDR1 and CDR2 (germline): DFQATT, SNEGSKA (reference sequence). V was pared by 4 bases and J by 3 bases, with 7 bases of the junction left unmatched. CDR3 length: 14 amino acids.

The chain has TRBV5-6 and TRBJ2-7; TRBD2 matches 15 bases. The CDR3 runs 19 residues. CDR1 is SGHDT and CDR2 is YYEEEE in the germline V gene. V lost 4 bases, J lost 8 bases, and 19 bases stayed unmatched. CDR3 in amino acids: CASSHRTPGLAGGSCKQYF. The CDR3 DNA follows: TGTGCCAGCAGCCATAGAACTCCGGGACTAGCGGGAGGCTCCTGCAAGCAGTACTTC.